These 27 T cell receptor beta chains originate from one sample sequenced in a study of T cells in Graves' hyperthyroidism and ophthalmopathy. Template material for amplifying TCR beta CDR3 regions consisted of RNA transcripts. The HTBI primer set served for first-round RT-PCR of the TCR CDR3. From the multiplex PCR reads, TCRdb called clonotypes with MiXCR, one entry per CDR3 protein. Among roughly 290,000 distinct CDR3 sequences listed, about 15% were seen once. Sample: blood. These receptors all come from a woman aged 55 to 70 with Graves' ophthalmopathy.

This clonotype was found many times. This chain joins TRBV3-1 and TRBJ1-1, with no clear D. This CDR3 comprises 16 residues. V was clipped by 0 bases and J by 0 bases, with 11 bases between them. Germline V gene sequence: CDR1 LGHDT, CDR2 YNNKEL (reference sequence). The CDR3 loop reads CASSQDEVNLNTEAFF. The CDR3, as DNA: TGTGCCAGCAGCCAAGATGAGGTGAATCTGAACACTGAAGCTTTCTTT. Together with reference TRBV3-1 and TRBJ1-1, the CDR3 gives the full variable domain: DTAVSQTPKYLVTQMGNDKSIKCEQNLGHDTMYWYKQDSKKFLKIMFSYNNKELIINETVPNRFSPKSPDKAHLNLHINSLELGDSAVYFCASSQDEVNLNTEAFFGQGTRLTVV.

The rearrangement uses TRBV6-4 and TRBJ2-1, with D unclear. CDR1 MRHNA and CDR2 SNTAGT come from the germline V gene. V lost 3 bases, J lost 7 bases, and 13 bases lay in between. The CDR3 is 14 residues long. The CDR3 DNA follows: TGTGCCAGCAGTGAAGACCCAGAACAGAATGAGCAGTTCTTC. Its translation: CASSEDPEQNEQFF.

The gene calls are TRBV6-9 and TRBJ1-1; TRBD1 matches at 7 bases. CDR1 MNHGY and CDR2 SVAAGI come from the germline V gene. V dropped 2 bases and J dropped 0; count of bases not matched to a gene: 0. The CDR3 has 14 amino acids. The CDR3, as DNA: TGTGCCAGCAGTTATGGACAGGTGAACACTGAAGCTTTCTTT. Protein: CASSYGQVNTEAFF.

This clonotype showed up many times. The rearrangement uses TRBV18 and TRBJ1-1, with TRBD1 identical over 11 bases. Germline V CDR1 and CDR2: KGHSH, LQKENI. The V and J ends lost 4 bases and 6 bases, in that order; junction bases with no gene match: 1. The CDR3 length is 13 residues. This CDR3 reads CASSQGQGAEAFF. The CDR3 nucleotides read TGTGCCAGCTCACAGGGACAGGGGGCTGAAGCTTTCTTT. The full variable domain, with the rest looked up from reference TRBV18 and TRBJ1-1, is NAGVMQNPRHLVRRRGQEARLRCSPMKGHSHVYWYRQLPEEGLKFMVYLQKENIIDESGMPKERFSAEFPKEGPSILRIQQVVRGDSAAYFCASSQGQGAEAFFGQGTRLTVV.

The chain links TRBV5-4 to TRBJ2-5; tentatively, D is TRBD1 (5 bases). Trimming removed 5 bases at V and 4 bases at J, with 18 bases between. CDR3 length: 15 residues. Germline V gives CDR1 SGHNT, CDR2 YYREEE (reference sequence). The DNA for the CDR3 is TGTGCCAGCAGAACCTCTGGGGCAGGGCGAGAGACCCAGTACTTC. This sequence encodes CASRTSGAGRETQYF. Variable domain in full (rest from reference TRBV5-4 and TRBJ2-5): ETGVTQSPTHLIKTRGQQVTLRCSSQSGHNTVSWYQQALGQGPQFIFQYYREEENGRGNFPPRFSGLQFPNYSSELNVNALELDDSALYLCASRTSGAGRETQYFGPGTRLLVL.

V usage is TRBV18 and J usage is TRBJ1-6, with D perhaps matching TRBD1 (6 bases). CDR1 is KGHSH and CDR2 is LQKENI in the germline V gene. CDR3 length equals 15 residues. V was pared by 4 bases and J by 8 bases, with 15 bases between. CDR3 sequence: CASSRSTGSDSPLHF. CDR3 nucleotide sequence: TGTGCCAGCTCACGAAGTACAGGGTCGGATTCACCCCTCCACTTT.

This clonotype was detected ten times or more. The chain carries TRBV10-1 and TRBJ2-7; no clear D gene. Germline lookup yields CDR1 WNHNN and CDR2 SYGVQD (reference sequence). This CDR3 region has 14 residues. Trimming took off 3 bases at V and 7 bases at J, with 16 bases between the two ends. The CDR3 nucleotides read TGCGCCAGCAGTGACGCGCGGTGGGGTAGGGAGCAGTACTTC. Protein product: CASSDARWGREQYF.

This clonotype was counted many times. The chain is built from TRBV10-3 and TRBJ2-6, with 9 bases lining up with TRBD2. Germline-derived CDR1 and CDR2 are ENHRY and SYGVKD. The length of the CDR3 is 17 residues. The V segment lost 6 bases and the J segment 0 bases; nucleotides outside the gene matches: 6. The CDR3 nucleotides are TGTGCCATCAGAAGGACTAGCGTTAGCTCTGGGGCCAACGTCCTGACTTTC. Protein product: CAIRRTSVSSGANVLTF.

This clonotype was counted only a few times. An end of the junction differs from the germline gene, which may be a read error. This rearrangement joins TRBV7-7 to TRBJ2-2, with D perhaps TRBD2 (5 bases). Germline values: CDR1 SSHAT, CDR2 FNYEAQ (reference sequence). The CDR3 totals 14 residues. CDR3 sequence (DNA): TGTGCTAGCAGCTGGGGAGTAGACACCGGGGAGCTGTTTTTT. This encodes CASSWGVDTGELFF.

V and J are TRBV19 and TRBJ2-3; a weak D match, TRBD2 (6 bases). Germline V gene sequence: CDR1 LNHDA, CDR2 SQIVND (reference sequence). The CDR3 totals 17 residues. Trimming shortened V by 5 bases and J by 2 bases, and 20 bases separated the two germline ends. This chain's CDR3 is CASSPAGNPTNTDTQYF. The CDR3 DNA sequence: TGTGCCAGTAGTCCTGCGGGGAACCCAACCAACACAGATACGCAGTATTTT.

In this sample, this clonotype turned up a few times. The chain couples TRBV10-3 to TRBJ2-1, with 7 bases fitting TRBD1. The germline V gene has CDR1 ENHRY and CDR2 SYGVKD. After removal of 1 base from V and 13 bases from J, the junction contained 4 bases not matched to a gene. The CDR3 loop spans 12 amino acids. The CDR3 protein is CAISEYRQGQFF. As DNA, the CDR3 is TGTGCCATCAGTGAGTATCGACAGGGACAGTTCTTC.

The V and J genes are TRBV7-9 and TRBJ2-7; perhaps TRBD2 as D (5 bases). This CDR3 comprises 14 residues. The germline V gene has CDR1 SEHNR and CDR2 FQNEAQ (reference sequence). Trimming stripped 6 bases from V and 3 bases from J, with 15 bases between. In DNA, the CDR3 is TGTGCCAGCAGAGAGACCGGGATCAACTACGAGCAGTACTTC. Protein sequence: CASRETGINYEQYF.

This clonotype was seen only a few times. The CDR3 spells CASSPDRDRQPQHF. Here the CDR3 DNA reads TGTGCCAGCAGCCCAGACAGGGATCGCCAGCCCCAGCATTTT. The chain is built from TRBV6-1 and TRBJ1-5, with TRBD1 matching 7 bases. Germline V gives CDR1 MNHNS, CDR2 SASEGT. This CDR3 is built from 14 residues. V shed 6 bases and J 7 bases; nucleotides not matched to a gene: 9.

V is TRBV5-1 and J is TRBJ2-1; no clear D. CDR1 and CDR2 (germline): SGHRS, YFSETQ. The germline V and J ends were trimmed by 2 bases and 2 bases, with 8 bases remaining between them. The CDR3 spans 14 residues. CDR3 amino acids: CASSLDLAYNEQFF. The CDR3 DNA sequence: TGCGCCAGCAGCTTAGATTTAGCCTACAATGAGCAGTTCTTC.

This clonotype was seen ten or more times. This rearrangement joins TRBV4-1 to TRBJ2-5, with 9 bases fitting TRBD2. CDR1 and CDR2 from the germline V gene are MGHRA and YSYEKL. V lost 4 bases and J lost 0; bases outside the gene matches: 3. The CDR3 contains 15 residues. CDR3 in DNA: TGCGCCAGCAGCCTTAGGACTAGCGACCAAGAGACCCAGTACTTC. Protein: CASSLRTSDQETQYF.

On this clonotype itself: A single base separates this from a much larger clone, so it may be a read error. The chain employs TRBV27 and TRBJ2-7; tentatively, D is TRBD1 or TRBD2 (5 bases each). The CDR3 contains 12 residues. CDR1 is MNHEY, CDR2 SMNVEV, per germline (reference sequence). DNA for the CDR3: TGTGCCTGCAGTTTAGTGGGGGAAGAGCAGTACTTC. Its protein is CACSLVGEEQYF.

This clonotype was detected many times. The chain recombines TRBV20-1 with TRBJ1-5; D unresolved. V dropped 1 base and J dropped 7 bases, with 11 bases sitting between them. The CDR3 extends over 13 amino acids. Germline V gives CDR1 DFQATT, CDR2 SNEGSKA (reference sequence). The DNA for the CDR3 is TGCAGTGCTAGAGCGGCGGCAGGCCAGCCCCAGCATTTT. It specifies CSARAAAGQPQHF.

The chain joins TRBV4-3 to TRBJ2-3, with 11 bases lining up with TRBD2. CDR1 and CDR2 (germline): LGHNA, YSLEER. Trimming at V came to 2 bases and at J to 3 bases, leaving 7 bases not matched to a gene. The CDR3 loop spans 17 amino acids. CDR3 protein: CASSQPLAGGQTDTQYF. CDR3 DNA sequence: TGCGCCAGCAGCCAACCGTTAGCGGGAGGGCAGACAGATACGCAGTATTTT.

In its sample, this clonotype was seen many times. This chain joins TRBV14 and TRBJ1-1; 9 bases match TRBD1. The CDR3 is 12 amino acids. Germline V gene lookup returns CDR1 SGHDN and CDR2 FVKESK. J was trimmed by 6 bases and V by 6 bases; bases with no gene match: 2. CDR3 in DNA: TGTGCCAGCAGGGGGGACAGGGCTGAAGCTTTCTTT. Its protein is CASRGDRAEAFF.

The chain is built from TRBV4-3 and TRBJ2-5; TRBD1 agrees at 9 bases. CDR3 length: 14 amino acids. The germline V gene encodes CDR1 LGHNA and CDR2 YSLEER. With V trimmed by 6 bases and J by 4 bases, 6 bases remained unmatched. Written as DNA, the CDR3 is TGCGCCAGCAGTATGGACAGGGGACGAGAGACCCAGTACTTC. This gives the protein CASSMDRGRETQYF.

A note on this clonotype: A much larger clone lies a single base off, so this may be a read error. The gene calls are TRBV28 and TRBJ1-3; D is perhaps TRBD1 (6 bases). The germline gives CDR1 MDHEN, CDR2 SYDVKM. The CDR3 is made up of 16 amino acids. The ends were cut back, 7 bases at V and 8 bases at J, with 24 bases in the middle. The DNA of the CDR3 is TGTGCCAGCATGAGGGGGACACCACTGTACGGACACACCATATATTTT. Protein: CASMRGTPLYGHTIYF.

V and J are TRBV6-1 and TRBJ1-3; 7 positions match TRBD1. The CDR3 covers 14 residues. The J segment lost 4 bases and the V segment lost 7 bases, leaving 7 bases of the junction unmatched. The germline gives CDR1 MNHNS, CDR2 SASEGT. The CDR3 spells CASNGGGFGNTIYF. CDR3 bases: TGTGCCAGCAACGGAGGGGGCTTCGGAAACACCATATATTTT.

V gene TRBV7-8 combines with J gene TRBJ2-7, with TRBD2 identical over 7 bases. Germline V gene lookup returns CDR1 SGHVS and CDR2 FQNEAQ. Trimming removed 5 bases from V and 2 bases from J; junction bases left unmatched: 6. The CDR3 runs to 14 residues. The CDR3 is CASSPSGKAYEQYF. The CDR3 coding sequence is TGTGCCAGCAGCCCCAGCGGGAAAGCCTACGAGCAGTACTTC.

This clonotype showed up many times. The chain is built from TRBV18 and TRBJ1-1; no clear D gene. Per germline, CDR1 KGHSH and CDR2 LQKENI. V was pared by 6 bases and J by 6 bases, with 17 bases between. CDR3 size: 14 residues. CDR3 sequence (DNA): TGTGCCAGCTCCCCCCTTATGGAGAATGCTGAAGCTTTCTTT. This gives the protein CASSPLMENAEAFF. Looking up the rest from reference TRBV18 and TRBJ1-1 gives the full variable domain: NAGVMQNPRHLVRRRGQEARLRCSPMKGHSHVYWYRQLPEEGLKFMVYLQKENIIDESGMPKERFSAEFPKEGPSILRIQQVVRGDSAAYFCASSPLMENAEAFFGQGTRLTVV.

This clonotype appeared many times. The rearrangement joins TRBV2 to TRBJ2-7; D tentatively reads TRBD1 or TRBD2 (5 bases each). CDR1 SNHLY and CDR2 FYNNEI come from the germline V gene. The CDR3 runs 13 residues. V lost 7 bases, J lost 0 bases, and 10 bases lay in between. The chain's CDR3 is CASKGPASYEQYF. DNA for the CDR3: TGTGCCAGCAAGGGACCGGCCTCCTACGAGCAGTACTTC.

This clonotype has ten or more counts. The V and J genes are TRBV11-2 and TRBJ2-3, with D perhaps TRBD2 (6 bases). This CDR3 is 14 amino acids long. The germline V and J ends were trimmed by 5 bases and 8 bases, with 17 bases remaining between them. The germline CDR1 and CDR2 sequences are SGHAT and FQNNGV. CDR3 bases: TGTGCCAGCAGCCAGAACCGGGCCGGGGGTACGCAGTATTTT. Protein product: CASSQNRAGGTQYF.

The chain joins TRBV19 to TRBJ1-1, with D perhaps TRBD1 (6 bases). The V end lost 9 bases, the J end lost 2 bases, and 22 bases lay between the germline ends. The CDR3 is 16 residues long. Germline loops: CDR1 LNHDA, CDR2 SQIVND (reference sequence). The CDR3 DNA is TGTGCCAGCGTACTCACCCCGGACAGCCACAACACTGAAGCTTTCTTT. This encodes CASVLTPDSHNTEAFF.